This TCR beta chain was recovered during a study of control samples from healthy donors and cancer patients. The CDR3 extends over 13 amino acids. V was shortened by 0 bases and J by 11 bases, with 13 bases between the two germline ends. In germline, CDR1 is SGHVS, CDR2 FQNEAQ. Sequencing used immunoSEQ multiplex PCR; TCRdb keeps in-frame clones, though not all of them. The data hold about 220,000 clones, with roughly 94% observed a single time. This rearrangement joins TRBV7-8 to TRBJ1-1; perhaps TRBD1 as D (6 bases). The source of this sequence is a middle-aged man in good health. Source material: blood. This CDR3 reads CASSLARGDTAFF. CDR3 DNA sequence: TGTGCCAGCAGCTTAGCGCGGGGGGACACGGCTTTCTTT.